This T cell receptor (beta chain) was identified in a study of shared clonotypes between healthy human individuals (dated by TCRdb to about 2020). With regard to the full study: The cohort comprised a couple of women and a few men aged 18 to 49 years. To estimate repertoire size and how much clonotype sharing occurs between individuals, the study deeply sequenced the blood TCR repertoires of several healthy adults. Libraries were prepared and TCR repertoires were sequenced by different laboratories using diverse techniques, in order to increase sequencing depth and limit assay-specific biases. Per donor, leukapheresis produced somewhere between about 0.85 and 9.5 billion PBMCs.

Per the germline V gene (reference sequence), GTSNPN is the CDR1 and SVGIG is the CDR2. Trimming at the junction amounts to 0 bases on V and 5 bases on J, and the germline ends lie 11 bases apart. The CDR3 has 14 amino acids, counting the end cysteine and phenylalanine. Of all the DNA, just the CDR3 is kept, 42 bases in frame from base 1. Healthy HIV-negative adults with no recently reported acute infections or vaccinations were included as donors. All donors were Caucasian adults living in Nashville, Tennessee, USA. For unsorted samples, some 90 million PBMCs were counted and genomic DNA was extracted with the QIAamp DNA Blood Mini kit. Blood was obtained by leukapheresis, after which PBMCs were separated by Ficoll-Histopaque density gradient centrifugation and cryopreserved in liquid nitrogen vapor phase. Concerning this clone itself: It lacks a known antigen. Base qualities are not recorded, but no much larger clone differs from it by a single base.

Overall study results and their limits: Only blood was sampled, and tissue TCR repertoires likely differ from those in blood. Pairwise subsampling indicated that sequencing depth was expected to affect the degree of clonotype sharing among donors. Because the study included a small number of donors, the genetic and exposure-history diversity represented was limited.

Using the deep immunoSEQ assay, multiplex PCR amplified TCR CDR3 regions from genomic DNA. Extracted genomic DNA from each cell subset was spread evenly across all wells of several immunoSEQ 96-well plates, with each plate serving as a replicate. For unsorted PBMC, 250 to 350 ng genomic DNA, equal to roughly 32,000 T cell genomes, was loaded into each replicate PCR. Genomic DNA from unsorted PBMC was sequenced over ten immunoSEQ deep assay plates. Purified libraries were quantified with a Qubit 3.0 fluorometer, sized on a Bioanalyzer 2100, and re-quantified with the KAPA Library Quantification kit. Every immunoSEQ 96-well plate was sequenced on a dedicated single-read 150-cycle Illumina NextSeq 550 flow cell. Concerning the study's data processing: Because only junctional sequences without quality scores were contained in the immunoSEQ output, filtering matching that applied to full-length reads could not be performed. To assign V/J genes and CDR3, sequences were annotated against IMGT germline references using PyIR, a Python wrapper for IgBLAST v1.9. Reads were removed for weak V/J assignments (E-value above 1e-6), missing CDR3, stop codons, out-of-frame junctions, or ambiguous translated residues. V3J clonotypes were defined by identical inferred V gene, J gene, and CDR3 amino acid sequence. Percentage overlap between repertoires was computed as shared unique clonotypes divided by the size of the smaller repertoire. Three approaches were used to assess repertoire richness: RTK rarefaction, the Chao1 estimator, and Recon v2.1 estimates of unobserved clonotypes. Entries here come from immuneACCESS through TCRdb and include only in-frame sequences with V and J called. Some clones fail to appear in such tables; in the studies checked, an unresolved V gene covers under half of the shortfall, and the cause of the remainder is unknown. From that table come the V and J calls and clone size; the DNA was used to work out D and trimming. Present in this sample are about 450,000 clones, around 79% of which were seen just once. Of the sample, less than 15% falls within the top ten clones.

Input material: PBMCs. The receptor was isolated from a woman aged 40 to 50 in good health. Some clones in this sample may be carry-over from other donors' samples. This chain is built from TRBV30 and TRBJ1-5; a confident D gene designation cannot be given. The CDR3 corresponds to CAWSVMTADQPQHF. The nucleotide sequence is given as TGTGCCTGGAGTGTGATGACGGCGGATCAGCCCCAGCATTTT.